A single sample gave rise to the 15 T cell receptor beta chains below, sequenced in a study of T cell responses to AZD1222 COVID-19 vaccine. Some clones are missing from TCRdb's copy, which holds only in-frame ones; the method was immunoSEQ multiplex PCR. The sample records 140,000 to 150,000 clones, approximately 89% being singletons. The sample consisted of peripheral blood, taken on day 0 of AZD1222 vaccination. The receptors stem from an adult in good health.

This chain uses TRBV4-1 with TRBJ2-7, with a possible D match to TRBD1 (6 bases). V gave up 2 bases and J gave up 6 bases, with 8 bases separating them. The germline CDR1 and CDR2 sequences are MGHRA and YSYEKL. The CDR3 extends over 12 amino acids. For the CDR3, the DNA is TGCGCCAGCAGCCAATCAGGGGTCGAGCAGTACTTC. Translated, it gives CASSQSGVEQYF.

Written as DNA, the CDR3 is TGTGCCAGCAGCTTAACTCTTAGCTGGTCCGAGCAGTACTTC. Protein product: CASSLTLSWSEQYF. The chain carries TRBV7-3 and TRBJ2-7; the D is unclear. Germline CDR1 and CDR2: SGHTA and FQGTGA. The CDR3 spans 14 residues. Between the trimmed V and J ends, which lost 0 bases and 6 bases, there was a span of 12 bases.

The rearrangement uses TRBV5-4 and TRBJ1-2, with 10 bases matching TRBD1. This CDR3 is 14 amino acids long. V was clipped by 1 base and J by 7 bases; unmatched bases: 4. CDR1 and CDR2 (germline): SGHNT, YYREEE (reference sequence). As DNA, the CDR3 is TGTGCCAGCAGCTTGCGGGACAGGGGACCTGGCTACACCTTC. This gives the protein CASSLRDRGPGYTF.

The rearrangement uses TRBV15 and TRBJ2-7; 10 bases align to TRBD2. CDR3 length: 18 residues. Germline-derived CDR1 and CDR2 are LNHNV and YYDKDF (reference sequence). V gave up 0 bases and J gave up 3 bases; unmatched junction bases: 11. CDR3 nucleotides: TGTGCCACCAGCAGAGATGACGTGGGACTAGCGTCTAACTACGAGCAGTACTTC. It specifies CATSRDDVGLASNYEQYF.

The rearrangement joins TRBV4-2 to TRBJ2-2, with 12 bases identical to TRBD2. This CDR3 is built from 15 residues. The germline V gene has CDR1 LGHNA and CDR2 YNFKEQ. Germline trimming cut 6 bases from V and 5 bases from J; bases unmatched to any gene: 4. The chain's CDR3 is CASRLAGGRTGELFF. CDR3 nucleotide sequence: TGTGCCAGCAGACTAGCGGGGGGCCGGACCGGGGAGCTGTTTTTT.

The chain couples TRBV5-6 to TRBJ2-1; D may correspond to TRBD1 or TRBD2 (5 bases each). CDR1 and CDR2 from the germline V gene are SGHDT and YYEEEE. Deletions cut 2 bases from V and 7 bases from J, with 13 bases between. This CDR3 comprises 14 residues. In DNA, the CDR3 is TGTGCCAGCAGCTTCGGGGTGGGGGTTAATGAGCAGTTCTTC. Its protein product is CASSFGVGVNEQFF.

The rearrangement joins TRBV14 to TRBJ2-1; D ambiguous. The CDR3 runs to 18 residues. The ends were cut back, 0 bases at V and 0 bases at J, with 15 bases in the middle. Germline V gene data show CDR1 as SGHDN and CDR2 as FVKESK. DNA of the CDR3: TGTGCCAGCAGCCAAGAAGATAAGTTTCTAAGCTCCTACAATGAGCAGTTCTTC. Its protein product is CASSQEDKFLSSYNEQFF.

CDR3 DNA sequence: TGTGCCAGCAGCCAAGATAGGGGGACCCAGTACTTC. This translates into CASSQDRGTQYF. The V call is TRBV3-1 (or the pseudogene TRBV3-2), the J call TRBJ2-5; possible D gene TRBD1, 5 bases. Per the germline V gene, CDR1 is LGHDT and CDR2 is YNNKEL (reference sequence). The CDR3 loop spans 12 amino acids. Trimming took off 0 bases at V and 7 bases at J, with 6 bases between the two ends.

The CDR3 spells CASSPPTGARTEAFF. In DNA form, the CDR3 reads TGTGCCAGCTCACCACCGACGGGGGCGCGGACTGAAGCTTTCTTT. The rearrangement links TRBV18 to TRBJ1-1; a weak D match, TRBD1 (6 bases). Germline loops: CDR1 KGHSH, CDR2 LQKENI. Trimming removed 0 bases at V and 5 bases at J, with 13 bases between. The CDR3 extends over 15 amino acids.

The gene calls are TRBV27 and TRBJ2-5; 10 bases fit TRBD1. This CDR3 contains 18 residues. The germline V gene has CDR1 MNHEY and CDR2 SMNVEV (reference sequence). V lost 10 bases, J lost 5 bases, and 22 bases stayed unmatched. CDR3 sequence (DNA): TGTGCCATCCAAAACCCTGCCGGGACAGGGGAGGTTTGGGAGACCCAGTACTTC. Protein sequence: CAIQNPAGTGEVWETQYF.

This chain joins TRBV7-2 and TRBJ2-1; 8 positions match TRBD2. Germline lookup yields CDR1 SGHTA and CDR2 FQGNSA. The V and J ends lost 2 bases and 12 bases, in that order; junction bases with no gene match: 9. This CDR3 contains 14 residues. The CDR3 sequence: CASSLSLAGGMQFF. In nucleotides, the CDR3 is TGTGCCAGCAGCTTAAGCCTAGCGGGCGGAATGCAGTTCTTC.

V is TRBV5-4 and J is TRBJ2-3; D uncertain. CDR3 length: 12 residues. Germline V lookup: CDR1 SGHNT, CDR2 YYREEE (reference sequence). Trimming removed 0 bases from V and 11 bases from J, with 10 bases in between. CDR3 residues: CASSLGHNGQYF. The DNA of the CDR3 is TGTGCCAGCAGCTTGGGACACAATGGGCAGTATTTT.

This clone has a single count. CDR3 DNA sequence: TGCGCCAGCAGCTTCACAGGTTGGGGGAAGACCCAGTACTTC. Encoded protein: CASSFTGWGKTQYF. The chain links TRBV5-1 to TRBJ2-5, with D perhaps given as TRBD1 or TRBD2 (5 bases each). V was trimmed by 2 bases and J by 6 bases, leaving 14 bases between them. This CDR3 has 14 residues. Germline CDR1 reads SGHRS; CDR2 reads YFSETQ. Based on the CDR3 plus reference TRBV5-1 and TRBJ2-5, the full variable domain is KAGVTQTPRYLIKTRGQQVTLSCSPISGHRSVSWYQQTPGQGLQFLFEYFSETQRNKGNFPGRFSGRQFSNSRSEMNVSTLELGDSALYLCASSFTGWGKTQYFGPGTRLLVL.

This chain links TRBV28 with TRBJ1-4; weak D call: TRBD1 (5 bases). V was clipped by 7 bases and J by 4 bases, with 16 bases between them. CDR1 and CDR2 (germline): MDHEN, SYDVKM. CDR3 length: 15 amino acids. CDR3: CASTKPAGINEKLFF. Written as DNA, the CDR3 is TGTGCCAGCACCAAGCCCGCAGGGATTAATGAAAAACTGTTTTTT.

The rearrangement joins TRBV6-2 or TRBV6-3 to TRBJ1-5, with D possibly matching TRBD1 (5 bases). V lost 2 bases and J 3 bases, leaving 11 bases between the germline ends. The CDR3 is 15 residues long. Germline-derived CDR1 and CDR2 are MNHEY and SVGEGT. The CDR3 bases are TGTGCCAGCAGTTACCCCGGGACCTCCAATCAGCCCCAGCATTTT. This codes for CASSYPGTSNQPQHF.